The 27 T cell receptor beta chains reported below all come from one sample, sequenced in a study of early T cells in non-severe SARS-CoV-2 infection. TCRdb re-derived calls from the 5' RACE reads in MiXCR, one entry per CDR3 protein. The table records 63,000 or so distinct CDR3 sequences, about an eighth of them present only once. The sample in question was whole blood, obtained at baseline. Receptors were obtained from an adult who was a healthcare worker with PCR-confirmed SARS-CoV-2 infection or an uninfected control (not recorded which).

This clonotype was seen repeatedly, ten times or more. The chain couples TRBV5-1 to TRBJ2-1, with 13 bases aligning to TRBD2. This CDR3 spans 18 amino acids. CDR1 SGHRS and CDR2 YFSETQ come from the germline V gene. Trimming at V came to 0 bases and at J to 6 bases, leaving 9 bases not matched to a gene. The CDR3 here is CASSLAPTSGRRFNEQFF. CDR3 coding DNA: TGCGCCAGCAGCTTGGCCCCGACTAGCGGGAGGCGCTTCAATGAGCAGTTCTTC.

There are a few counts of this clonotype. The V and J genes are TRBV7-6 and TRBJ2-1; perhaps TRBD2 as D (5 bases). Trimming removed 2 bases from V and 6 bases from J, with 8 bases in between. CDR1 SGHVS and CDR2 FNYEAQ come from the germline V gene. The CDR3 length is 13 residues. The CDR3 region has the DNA TGTGCCAGCAGCTTACGGGGTCCCAATGAGCAGTTCTTC. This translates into CASSLRGPNEQFF.

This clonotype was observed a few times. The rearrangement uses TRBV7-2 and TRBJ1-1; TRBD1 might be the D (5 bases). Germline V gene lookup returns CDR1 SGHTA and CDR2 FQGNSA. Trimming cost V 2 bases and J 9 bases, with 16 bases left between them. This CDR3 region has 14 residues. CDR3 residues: CASSLIRGVGKAFF. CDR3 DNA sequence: TGTGCCAGCAGCTTAATTCGGGGGGTAGGAAAAGCTTTCTTT.

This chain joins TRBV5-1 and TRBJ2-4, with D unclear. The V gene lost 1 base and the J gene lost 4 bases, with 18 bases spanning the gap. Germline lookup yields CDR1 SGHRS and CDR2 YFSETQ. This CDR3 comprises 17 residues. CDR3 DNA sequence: TGCGCCAGCAGCTTGATCGGGTCTGGCAGGAAAAAAAACATTCAGTACTTC. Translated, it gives CASSLIGSGRKKNIQYF.

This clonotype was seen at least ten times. The CDR3 DNA follows: TGCAGCGTTGAGGTCCCCAATGAGCAGTTCTTC. This sequence encodes CSVEVPNEQFF. V usage is TRBV29-1 and J usage is TRBJ2-1, with D uncertain. The V and J ends lost 3 bases and 6 bases respectively, with 6 bases between them. The V gene's germline CDR1 is SQVTM and CDR2 ANQGSEA. This CDR3 has 11 amino acids.

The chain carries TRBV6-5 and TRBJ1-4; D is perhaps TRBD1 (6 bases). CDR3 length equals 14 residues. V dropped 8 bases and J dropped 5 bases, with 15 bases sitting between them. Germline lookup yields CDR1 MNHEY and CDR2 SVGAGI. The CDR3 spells CASSLGARNEKLFF. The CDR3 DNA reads TGTGCCAGCTCCTTGGGGGCTCGGAATGAAAAACTGTTTTTT.

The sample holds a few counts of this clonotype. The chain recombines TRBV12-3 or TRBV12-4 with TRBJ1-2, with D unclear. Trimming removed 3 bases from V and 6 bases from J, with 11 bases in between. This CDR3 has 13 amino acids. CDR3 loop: CASSLLSYNGYTF. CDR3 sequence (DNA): TGTGCCAGCAGTTTGCTCAGCTATAATGGCTACACCTTC.

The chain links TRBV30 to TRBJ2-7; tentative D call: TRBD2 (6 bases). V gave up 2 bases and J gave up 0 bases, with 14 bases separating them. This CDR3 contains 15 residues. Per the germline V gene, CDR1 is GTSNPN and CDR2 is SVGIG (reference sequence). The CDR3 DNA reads TGTGCCTGGAGTTTGGGCGGGGCAAGCTCCTACGAGCAGTACTTC. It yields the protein CAWSLGGASSYEQYF.

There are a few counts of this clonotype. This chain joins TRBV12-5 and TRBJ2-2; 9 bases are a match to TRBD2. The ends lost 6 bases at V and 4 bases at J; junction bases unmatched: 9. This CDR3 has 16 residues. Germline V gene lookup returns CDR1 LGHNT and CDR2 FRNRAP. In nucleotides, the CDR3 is TGTGCTAGTGGGCAGAGACTAGCGGTAGTCACCGGGGAGCTGTTTTTT. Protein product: CASGQRLAVVTGELFF.

The CDR3 region is CATSRGPNADTQYF. The CDR3 DNA reads as TGTGCCACCAGCAGGGGCCCCAATGCAGATACGCAGTATTTT. This chain links TRBV6-1 with TRBJ2-3; TRBD1 might be the D (6 bases). V was trimmed by 10 bases and J by 4 bases, leaving 18 bases between them. The CDR3 covers 14 residues. Germline assignment: CDR1 MNHNS and CDR2 SASEGT.

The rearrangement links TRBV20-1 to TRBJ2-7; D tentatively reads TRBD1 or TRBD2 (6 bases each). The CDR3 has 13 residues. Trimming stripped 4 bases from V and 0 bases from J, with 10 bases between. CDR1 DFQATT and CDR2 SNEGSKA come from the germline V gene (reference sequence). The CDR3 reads CSAKGGNSYEQYF. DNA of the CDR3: TGCAGTGCTAAGGGGGGCAACTCCTACGAGCAGTACTTC.

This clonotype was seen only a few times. The CDR3 sequence: CASSQDRTVSYEQYF. In DNA, the CDR3 is TGCGCCAGCAGCCAAGACCGGACAGTCTCCTACGAGCAGTACTTC. The rearrangement links TRBV4-1 to TRBJ2-7; TRBD1 is a possible D gene (6 bases). CDR3 length equals 15 residues. Looked up from germline, CDR1 is MGHRA and CDR2 is YSYEKL. Trimming pared 0 bases from V and 0 bases from J, leaving 9 bases between.

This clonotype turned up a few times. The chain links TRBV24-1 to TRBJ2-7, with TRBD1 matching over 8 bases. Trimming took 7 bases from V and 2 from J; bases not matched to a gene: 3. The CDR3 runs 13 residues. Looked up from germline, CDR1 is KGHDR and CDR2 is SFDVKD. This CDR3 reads CATSGQGPYEQYF. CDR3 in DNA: TGTGCCACCAGCGGACAGGGCCCCTACGAGCAGTACTTC.

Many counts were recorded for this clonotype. This chain's CDR3 is CASSPRPSGTDTQYF. The DNA of the CDR3 is TGTGCCAGCAGCCCCAGACCTAGCGGCACAGATACGCAGTATTTT. The gene calls are TRBV7-2 and TRBJ2-3; D is possibly TRBD2 (6 bases). V lost 5 bases, J lost 1 base, and 13 bases lay in between. CDR3 size: 15 residues. CDR1 is SGHTA, CDR2 FQGNSA, per germline. Looking up the rest from reference TRBV7-2 and TRBJ2-3 gives the full variable domain: GAGVSQSPSNKVTEKGKDVELRCDPISGHTALYWYRQSLGQGLEFLIYFQGNSAPDKSGLPSDRFSAERTGGSVSTLTIQRTQQEDSAVYLCASSPRPSGTDTQYFGPGTRLTVL.

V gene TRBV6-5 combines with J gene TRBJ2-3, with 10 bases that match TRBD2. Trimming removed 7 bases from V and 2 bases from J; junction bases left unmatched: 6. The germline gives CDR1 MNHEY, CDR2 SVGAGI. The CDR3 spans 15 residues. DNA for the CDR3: TGTGCCAGCAAACGGACTAGCGGTAACACAGATACGCAGTATTTT. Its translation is CASKRTSGNTDTQYF.

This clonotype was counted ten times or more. Here the CDR3 DNA reads TGCAGTGCTAGAGATCGGCGCATGACCGCAGGAGCTAACTATGGCTACACCTTC. Its translation: CSARDRRMTAGANYGYTF. The rearrangement links TRBV20-1 to TRBJ1-2, with D unclear. V lost 0 bases and J lost 0, with 20 bases in between. There are 18 residues in the CDR3. From germline, CDR1 is DFQATT and CDR2 SNEGSKA (reference sequence).

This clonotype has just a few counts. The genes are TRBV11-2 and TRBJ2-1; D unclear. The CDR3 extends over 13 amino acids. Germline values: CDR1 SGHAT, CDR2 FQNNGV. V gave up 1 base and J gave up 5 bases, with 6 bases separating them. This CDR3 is CASSLAPNNEQFF. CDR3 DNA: TGTGCCAGCAGCTTAGCTCCGAACAATGAGCAGTTCTTC.

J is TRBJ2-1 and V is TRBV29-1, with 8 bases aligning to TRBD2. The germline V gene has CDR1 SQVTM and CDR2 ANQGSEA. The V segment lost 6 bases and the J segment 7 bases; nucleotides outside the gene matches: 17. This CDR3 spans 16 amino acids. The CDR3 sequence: CSVLGRREEGGNEQFF. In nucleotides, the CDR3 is TGCAGCGTCCTAGGGAGGCGGGAGGAGGGAGGGAATGAGCAGTTCTTC.

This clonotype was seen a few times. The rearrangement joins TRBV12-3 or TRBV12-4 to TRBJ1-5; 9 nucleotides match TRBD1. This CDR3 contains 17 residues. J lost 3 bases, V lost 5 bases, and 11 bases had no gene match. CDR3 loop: CASSRKLGQGINQPQHF. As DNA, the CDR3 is TGTGCCAGCAGTCGCAAACTTGGACAGGGGATCAATCAGCCCCAGCATTTT.

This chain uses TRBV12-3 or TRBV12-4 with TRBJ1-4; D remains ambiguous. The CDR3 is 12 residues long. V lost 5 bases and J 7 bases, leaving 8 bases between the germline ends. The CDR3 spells CASSPRPEKLFF. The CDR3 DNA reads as TGTGCCAGCAGTCCCCGACCTGAAAAACTGTTTTTT.

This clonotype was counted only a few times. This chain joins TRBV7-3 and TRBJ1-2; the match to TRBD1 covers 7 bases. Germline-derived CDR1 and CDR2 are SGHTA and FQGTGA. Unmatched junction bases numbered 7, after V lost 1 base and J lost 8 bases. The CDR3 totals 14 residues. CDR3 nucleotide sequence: TGTGCCAGCAGCTTAATCCCAGGAGGGGGCGGCTACACCTTC. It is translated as CASSLIPGGGGYTF.

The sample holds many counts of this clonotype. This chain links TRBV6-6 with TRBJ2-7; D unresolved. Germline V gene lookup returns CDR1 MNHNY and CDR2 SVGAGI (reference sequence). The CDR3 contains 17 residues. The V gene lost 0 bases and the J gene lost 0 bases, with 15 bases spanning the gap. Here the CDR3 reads CASSYSVTSLSSYEQYF. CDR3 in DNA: TGTGCCAGCAGTTACTCGGTGACGAGCCTTAGCTCCTACGAGCAGTACTTC.

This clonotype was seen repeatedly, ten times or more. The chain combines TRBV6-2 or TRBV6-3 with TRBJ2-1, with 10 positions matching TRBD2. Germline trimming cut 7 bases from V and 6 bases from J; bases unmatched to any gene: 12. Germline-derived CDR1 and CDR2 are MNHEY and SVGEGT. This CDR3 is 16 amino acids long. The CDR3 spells CASTTPPGLATNEQFF. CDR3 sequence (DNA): TGTGCCAGCACCACCCCCCCGGGACTAGCGACCAATGAGCAGTTCTTC.

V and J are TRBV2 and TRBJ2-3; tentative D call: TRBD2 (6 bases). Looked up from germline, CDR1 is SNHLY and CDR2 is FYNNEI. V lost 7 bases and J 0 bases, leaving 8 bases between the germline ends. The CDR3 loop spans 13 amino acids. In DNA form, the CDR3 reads TGTGCCAGCACAGGACTAAGCACAGATACGCAGTATTTT. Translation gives CASTGLSTDTQYF.

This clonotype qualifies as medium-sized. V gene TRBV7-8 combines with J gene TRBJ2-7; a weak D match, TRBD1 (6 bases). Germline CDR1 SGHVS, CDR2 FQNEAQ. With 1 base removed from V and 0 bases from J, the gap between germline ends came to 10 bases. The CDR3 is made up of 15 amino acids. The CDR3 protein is CASSLVQGPSYEQYF. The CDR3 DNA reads TGTGCCAGCAGCTTAGTTCAGGGGCCCTCCTACGAGCAGTACTTC.

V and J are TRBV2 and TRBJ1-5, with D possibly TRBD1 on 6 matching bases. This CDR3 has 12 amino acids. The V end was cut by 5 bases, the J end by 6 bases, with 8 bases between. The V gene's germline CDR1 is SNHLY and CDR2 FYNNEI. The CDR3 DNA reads TGTGCCAGCAGTCACAGGGCTCAGCCCCAGCATTTT. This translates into CASSHRAQPQHF.

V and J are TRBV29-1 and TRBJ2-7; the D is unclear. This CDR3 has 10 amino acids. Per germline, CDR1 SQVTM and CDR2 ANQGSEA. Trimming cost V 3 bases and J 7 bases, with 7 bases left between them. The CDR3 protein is CSVESSEQYF. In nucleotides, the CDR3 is TGCAGCGTTGAGAGTTCGGAGCAGTACTTC.